This entry describes one T cell receptor (beta chain). Its antigen is still unknown. These data are taken from a study of shared clonotypes between healthy human individuals. General observations from the study: Rarefaction demonstrated incomplete sorted-subset sequencing despite large depth.

Per the original methods: Filtering differed, since immunoSEQ gave only junction sequences and no quality scores. The method was immunoSEQ multiplex PCR; TCRdb's version includes in-frame clones alone and lacks a portion of them. That table furnishes V, J and clone size, whereas the DNA furnished D and trimming. The sample has roughly 380,000 clones; around 96% are singletons. The germline V and J ends were trimmed by 6 bases and 2 bases, with 16 bases remaining between them. In germline, CDR1 is MDHEN, CDR2 SYDVKM. This CDR3 spans 15 amino acids. This clonotype was obtained from a man aged 30 to 39 in good health. Input material: memory CD8+ T cells sorted from blood. Subset of the sample: CD45RO+ cells pooled with CCR7-negative TemRA cells. The rearrangement joins TRBV28 to TRBJ2-5; D might be TRBD2 (5 bases). In DNA form, the CDR3 reads TGTGCCAGCAGCATACCGAGGGTACATCAAGAGACCCAGTACTTC. Its translation is CASSIPRVHQETQYF.